The entry that follows covers one T cell receptor beta chain sequence. V was shortened by 2 bases and J by 5 bases, with 9 bases between the two germline ends. The CDR3 is 13 amino acids. Germline loops: CDR1 MNHEY, CDR2 SMNVEV (reference sequence). These data originate in a study of PD-L1 blockade in urothelial cancer. The protocol was immunoSEQ multiplex PCR, while the TCRdb copy is restricted to in-frame clones and leaves out a portion. The sample has tens of thousands of clones, over 70% seen once. The chain links TRBV27 to TRBJ1-1; maybe TRBD1 (5 bases). This specimen was PBMCs, taken around atezolizumab (anti-PD-L1) treatment. This TCR was recovered from a man aged 65 to 79 with urothelial cancer. This CDR3 is CASSLGAWTEAFF. CDR3 DNA sequence: TGTGCCAGCAGTTTAGGGGCGTGGACTGAAGCTTTCTTT.